Detailed here is one T cell receptor (beta chain). Trimming left V 4 bases short and J 7 bases short, with 12 bases between. Per the germline V gene, CDR1 is LGHDT and CDR2 is YNNKEL (reference sequence). This CDR3 has 13 residues. The data were obtained in a study of blood T cell repertoires in COVID-19. On the study more broadly: Spain, Italy and the United States supplied samples that represented acute and convalescent COVID-19. The analysed material was cDNA or gDNA that came from T cells, B-cell-depleted T cells, or PBMCs.

Cohort allocation depended upon clinical history that participants reported. The data were produced by immunoSEQ multiplex PCR, yet TCRdb's version contains in-frame clones alone and is incomplete. Of roughly 260,000 clones in the sample, 91% were seen once. The sequencing sample was made of PBMCs or T cells enriched from blood (not recorded which). V usage is TRBV3-1 (or the pseudogene TRBV3-2) and J usage is TRBJ2-3; possible D gene TRBD2, 5 bases. The receptor was isolated from a human donor in a cohort exposed to, infected with or recovered from COVID-19 (not recorded which). The donor label of this sample is uncertain. The CDR3 region has the DNA TGTGCCAGCAGCCTTCGAGGGAGAAATACGCAGTATTTT. Its protein is CASSLRGRNTQYF.